This T cell receptor (beta chain) was documented in a study of immune evolution from preneoplasia to lung adenocarcinoma. TCRdb's copy holds only in-frame clones and misses some; the assay was immunoSEQ multiplex PCR. The table has some 37,000 clones, 74% seen once. Trimming stripped 2 bases from V and 3 bases from J, with 8 bases between. This CDR3 has 14 residues. Germline V lookup: CDR1 ENHRY, CDR2 SYGVKD. Study-level points and caveats: Compared with EGFR-mutant or double wild-type lesions, KRAS-mutant nodules were more clonal. From normal lung to invasive adenocarcinoma, top clone frequencies appeared to decrease. Normal lung had highest clonality; later lesions appeared denser, more diverse.

In its sample, this clone was seen a few times. Its matching antigen is unknown. Source material: FFPE invasive lung adenocarcinoma tissue. The chain uses TRBV10-3 and TRBJ2-1; D possibly corresponds to TRBD1 (5 bases). The sequence was collected from a person aged 55-75 years with lung adenocarcinoma. The CDR3 loop reads CAISEAQDYNEQFF. The DNA for the CDR3 is TGTGCCATCAGTGAGGCACAGGACTACAATGAGCAGTTCTTC.